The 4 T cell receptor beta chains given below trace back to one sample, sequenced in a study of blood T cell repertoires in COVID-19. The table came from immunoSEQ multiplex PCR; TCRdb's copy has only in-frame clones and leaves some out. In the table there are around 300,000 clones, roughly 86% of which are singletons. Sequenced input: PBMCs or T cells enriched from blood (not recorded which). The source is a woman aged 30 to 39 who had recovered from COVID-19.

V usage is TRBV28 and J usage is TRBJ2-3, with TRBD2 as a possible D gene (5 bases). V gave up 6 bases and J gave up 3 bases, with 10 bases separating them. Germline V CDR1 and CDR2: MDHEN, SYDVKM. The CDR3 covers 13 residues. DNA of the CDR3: TGTGCCAGCAGCGGGAAGGGAACAGATACGCAGTATTTT. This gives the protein CASSGKGTDTQYF.

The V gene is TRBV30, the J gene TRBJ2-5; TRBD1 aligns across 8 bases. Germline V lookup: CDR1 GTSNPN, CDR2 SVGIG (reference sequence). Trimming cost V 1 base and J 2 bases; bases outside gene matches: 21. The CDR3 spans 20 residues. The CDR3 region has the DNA TGTGCCTGGAGTGCCACAAACACCGACAGGGGCCGCGAATTACAAGAGACCCAGTACTTC. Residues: CAWSATNTDRGRELQETQYF.

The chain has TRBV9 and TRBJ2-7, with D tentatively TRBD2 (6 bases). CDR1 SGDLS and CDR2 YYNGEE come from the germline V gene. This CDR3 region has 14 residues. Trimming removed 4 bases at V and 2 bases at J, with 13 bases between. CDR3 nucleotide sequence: TGTGCCAGCAGCCCCCTCGGGGGACCCTACGAGCAGTACTTC. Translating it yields CASSPLGGPYEQYF.

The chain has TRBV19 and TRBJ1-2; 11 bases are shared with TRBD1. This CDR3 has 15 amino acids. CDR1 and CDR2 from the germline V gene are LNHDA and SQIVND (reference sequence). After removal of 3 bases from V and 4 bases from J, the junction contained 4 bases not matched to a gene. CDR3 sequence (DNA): TGTGCCAGTAGTATCTCCGGACAGGGGGCCTATGGCTACACCTTC. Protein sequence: CASSISGQGAYGYTF.